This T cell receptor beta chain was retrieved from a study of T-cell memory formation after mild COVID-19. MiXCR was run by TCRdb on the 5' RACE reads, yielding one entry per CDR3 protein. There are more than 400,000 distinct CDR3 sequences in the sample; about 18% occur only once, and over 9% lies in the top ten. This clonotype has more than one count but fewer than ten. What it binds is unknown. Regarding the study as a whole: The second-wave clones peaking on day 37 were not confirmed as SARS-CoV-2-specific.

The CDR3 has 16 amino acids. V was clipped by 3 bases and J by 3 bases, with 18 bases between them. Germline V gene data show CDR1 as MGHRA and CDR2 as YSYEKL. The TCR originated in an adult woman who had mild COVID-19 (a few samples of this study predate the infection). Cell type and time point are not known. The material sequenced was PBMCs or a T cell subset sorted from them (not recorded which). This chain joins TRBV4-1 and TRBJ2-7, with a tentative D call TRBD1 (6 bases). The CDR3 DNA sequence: TGCGCCAGCAGCCAGGATTCAGGGGCACAGGACTACGAGCAGTACTTC. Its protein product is CASSQDSGAQDYEQYF.